The TCR beta chain described here comes from a study of T-cell reconstitution after alpha-beta-depleted transplantation in children. Study findings and constraints: In some patients, recipient T cells and intrathymic progenitors surviving conditioning explained high day-60 diversity.

V was shortened by 5 bases and J by 8 bases, with 21 bases between the two germline ends. This CDR3 spans 16 amino acids. Unique molecular identifiers were incorporated when the TCRbeta library was constructed. TCRdb re-derived calls from the PCR reads in MiXCR, one entry per CDR3 protein. The data contain about 440,000 distinct CDR3 sequences, 43% of them singletons. This clonotype was recorded a few times. Its antigen is undetermined. The sample consisted of PBMCs, taken before TCRalphabeta/CD19-depleted stem cell transplant. The source of this sequence is a girl aged 2-10 years with aplastic anemia, due to receive a stem cell transplant. The chain combines TRBV12-3 or TRBV12-4 with TRBJ1-4; D gene uncertain. CDR3 sequence reads: CASSARPTRREEKLFF. The CDR3 bases are TGTGCCAGCAGTGCCCGCCCGACACGGAGGGAGGAAAAACTGTTTTTT.